The entry that follows covers one TCR beta chain sequence. Which antigen it targets is not known. Relative to the germline gene, one junction end is altered; a read error may explain this. The data were taken from a study of metastatic and nonmetastatic thyroid tumors (dated by TCRdb to between 2020 and 2021). As for the study more broadly: Repertoires were compared across peripheral blood and tumor or nodule tissue samples from malignant and benign thyroid patients. General conclusions and limits of the study: In both blood and tumor samples, TCR beta diversity was reported to be significantly higher in malignant tumors than in benign nodules.

The CDR3 goes from the cysteine to the phenylalanine over 15 residues. Only the CDR3 DNA stays, 45 bases, in frame from base 1. The germline V gene sets CDR1 to MNHNS and CDR2 to SASEGT. Libraries were built with PCR. The sequencing machine was an Illumina HiSeq 4000. High-throughput sequencing was used to profile the TCR beta-chain CDR3 region of every patient. The paper's data handling went like this. Drawing on CDR3 differences between clinicopathological groups, the researchers built a classifier meant to tell apart patients with distant-metastatic papillary thyroid cancer. The Shannon index was used to assess repertoire diversity, and the Morisita-Horn index was used to assess tumor-blood repertoire similarity. The public sequencing data were trimmed at Q25 with fastp and processed into clonotypes with MiXCR by TCRdb, which kept only in-frame beta chains. V and J calls and clone size were set by TCRdb, not the authors. This sample is represented by thousands of clones; about a third of them were singletons. Roughly 38% of the sample comes from the top ten.

No treatment had been received by any patient before thyroid surgery. Patient clinical samples collected from the early 2010s to the late 2010s were retrospectively analysed using T-cell receptor beta sequencing. The TCR comes from a female donor with papillary thyroid cancer or a benign thyroid nodule (not recorded which). Some clones in this sample may be carry-over from other donors' samples. The chain is assembled from TRBV6-1 and TRBJ2-1; the D gene is possibly TRBD1 or TRBD2, each agreeing over 5 bases. The sequenced material came from adjacent normal tissue. CDR3 region: CASMPQVSGYNERFF. In nucleotide form, the sequence is TGTGCCAGCATGCCACAGGTAAGCGGATACAATGAGCGGTTCTTC.